The present T cell receptor (beta chain) was sequenced within a study of immune evolution from preneoplasia to lung adenocarcinoma (dated by TCRdb to the early 2020s). Context from the whole study: No AAH lesions showed HLA loss of heterozygosity, compared with roughly 7% of AIS, roughly 15% of MIA and roughly 35% of ADC lesions. The sample size depended on which specimens were available, not on a prior power calculation. The immune data were integrated with whole exome sequencing and methylation data obtained from the same cohort of nodules. In total, the cohort included 50 to 65 patients with pulmonary nodules, all of whom underwent surgical resection. The study combined immune gene expression, TCR sequencing and multiplex immunofluorescence to profile immune contexture across lung adenocarcinoma precursors and invasive adenocarcinoma. POLYSOLVER was used to infer Class I HLA alleles from exome data, and LOHHLA was used to detect allele-specific HLA loss. A total of about 56 patients contributed TCR sequencing data. Resected precursor lesions (AAH, AIS, MIA) and invasive adenocarcinomas were each compared against paired morphologically normal lung tissue. It was reported in the study that approximately 99 samples were used for TCR sequencing. Overall results and qualifications from the work: The highest top T cell clone frequencies were observed in normal lung, and a progressive decrease in top T cell clone frequencies appeared to occur from AAH through AIS, MIA and invasive adenocarcinoma. Compared with EGFR-mutant or double wild-type lesions, KRAS-mutant nodules had the highest T cell clonality. Findings were based on association rather than direct causation; larger cohorts with long-term follow-up and longitudinal biopsies were deemed needed. Because every patient came from Japan and China, how well the results apply to Western populations was uncertain. Clonality was highest in normal lung, while later-stage lesions appeared to show lower clonality but higher T cell density and diversity.

Inclusive of the bounding cysteine and phenylalanine, the CDR3 is 16 residues long. The entry retains the CDR3 DNA only, 48 bases that are in frame from base 1. CDR1 SGHTA and CDR2 FQGNSA are derived from the germline V gene. Trimming accounts for 2 bases at V and 6 bases at J, while the number of junction bases matched to no gene is 11. The immunoSEQ hsTCRbeta Kit was used to sequence TCR beta CDR3 regions from DNA. Under the source paper's analysis protocol: TCR sequencing data were analysed with the ImmunoSEQ Analyzer. T cell clonality was defined as 1 minus Pielou's evenness, as computed on productive rearrangements. The inverse Simpson index, applied to productive templates, was used to measure T cell diversity. T cell density was defined as TCR beta template counts normalized to usable DNA, with usable DNA estimated by amplifying and sequencing housekeeping genes. Two-sided Kruskal-Wallis tests were used to compare TCR metrics across histologic stages. Drawn from immuneACCESS, this table holds only the in-frame rearrangements with V and J called that TCRdb kept. Clones are partly lost; checked studies trace under half to an unresolved V gene and leave the rest unexplained. The D gene and trimming were derived from the DNA, and the V and J assignments and clone size from that table. The sample table contains under 45,000 clones; only one count was recorded for approximately 80% of them. The ten largest make up roughly 4.7% of the sample.

The patients had resection in Japan or China between about 2014 and 2018. Two lung cancer pathologists independently reviewed H&E slides to confirm the histologic diagnosis of every case. Premalignant or tumor cells were enriched for nucleic acid extraction by macro-dissection performed after pathologic assessment. The AllPrep DNA/RNA FFPE Kit was used to isolate DNA from FFPE tissue. A note on this clone: The clone's antigen remains unknown. Nothing much larger sits one base from this clone, and base qualities are not available.

Material: FFPE invasive lung adenocarcinoma tissue. The sample's cell subset or site, from its label and the paper: frankly invasive lung adenocarcinoma (ADC). The chain is encoded by TRBV7-2 joined to TRBJ2-7; TRBD2 agrees with 9 junctional bases. The receptor comes from a person in their sixties or seventies with lung adenocarcinoma. The DNA reads as follows: TGTGCCAGCAGCTTAACGACCAGCGGGGGGCCTCTCGAGCAGTACTTC. Its coded protein is CASSLTTSGGPLEQYF.